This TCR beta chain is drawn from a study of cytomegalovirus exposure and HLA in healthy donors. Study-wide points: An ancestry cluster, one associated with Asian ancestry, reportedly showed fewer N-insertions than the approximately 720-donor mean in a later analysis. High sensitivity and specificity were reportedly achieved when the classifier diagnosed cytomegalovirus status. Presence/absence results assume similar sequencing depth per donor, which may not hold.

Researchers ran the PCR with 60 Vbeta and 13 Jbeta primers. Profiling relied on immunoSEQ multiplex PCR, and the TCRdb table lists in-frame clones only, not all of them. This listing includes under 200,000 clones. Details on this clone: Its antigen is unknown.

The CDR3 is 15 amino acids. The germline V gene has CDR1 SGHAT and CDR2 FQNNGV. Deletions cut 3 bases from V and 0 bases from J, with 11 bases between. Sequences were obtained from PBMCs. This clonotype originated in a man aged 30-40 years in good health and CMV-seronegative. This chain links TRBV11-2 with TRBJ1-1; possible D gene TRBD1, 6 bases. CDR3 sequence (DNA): TGTGCCAGCAGCTTTGGACAGCAGATGAACACTGAAGCTTTCTTT. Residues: CASSFGQQMNTEAFF.